These T cell receptor beta chains were read from a single sample in a study of blood T cells in healthy people across ages. MiXCR, applied by TCRdb to the 5' RACE reads, yields one record per CDR3 protein. The profile shows about 700,000 distinct CDR3 sequences, roughly 32% of them singletons. The sample comprised blood. Source of these receptors: an elderly woman in good health. Both conserved end residues are part of each CDR3.

V	J	CDR3
TRBV7-2	TRBJ2-1	CASQEALAGGLNEQFF
TRBV12-3/TRBV12-4	TRBJ2-1	CASSLRASGVSYNEQFF
TRBV24-1	TRBJ2-3	CATSSAGGMADTQYF
TRBV11-2	TRBJ2-5	CASSPGTSGGTQETQYF
TRBV6-1	TRBJ2-5	CASSEDGQRSETQYF
TRBV30	TRBJ1-1	CAWKARTEKTEAFF
TRBV15	-	CATSRDRTVQETQYF
TRBV5-1	TRBJ2-7	CASSLDGTYSYEQYF
TRBV6-1	TRBJ1-4	CASSEGLGLNEKLFF
TRBV5-1	TRBJ2-5	CASSLGSRDWETQYF
TRBV11-2	TRBJ2-3	CASSLTARKGAHTDTQYF
TRBV25-1	TRBJ1-1	CASSAPGHVNTEAFF
TRBV6-2/TRBV6-3	TRBJ2-3	CASSYVSRTDTQYF
TRBV7-2	-	CASSSAGVYEQYF
TRBV27	TRBJ2-7	CASSFIGERGQQYF
TRBV5-5	TRBJ1-1	CASSLIEANTEAFF
TRBV6-1	TRBJ2-5	CASSPRTAKETQYF
TRBV19	TRBJ1-5	CASSIDHDGNQPQHF
TRBV24-1	TRBJ2-2	CATSDLRVGDTGELFF
TRBV5-5	TRBJ1-2	CASSLVPGAYGYTF
TRBV24-1	TRBJ2-3	CATSPTGTRGTDTQYF
TRBV9	TRBJ2-3	CASSEQGRGADTQYF
TRBV19	TRBJ2-4	CASTATGTLAKNIQYF
TRBV7-8	TRBJ2-2	CASSSTTSGWSGELFF
TRBV12-5	TRBJ1-4	CASGSNRGMFIHEKLFF
TRBV20-1	TRBJ1-6	CSARRFEDSPLHF
TRBV28	TRBJ2-7	CASSQGGTSQEQYF
TRBV6-2/TRBV6-3	TRBJ1-5	CASSYGPRADQPQHF
TRBV4-3	TRBJ2-7	CASSQTPGTGNHEQYF
TRBV19	TRBJ2-1	CASSITPDMYNEQFF
TRBV5-1	TRBJ2-3	CASSPLGRPGTDTQYF
TRBV29-1	TRBJ2-5	CSVDYQLAGGRETQYF
TRBV11-3	TRBJ2-7	CASSLGDTSYEQYF
TRBV29-1	TRBJ2-5	CSVAGETQYF
TRBV19	TRBJ1-1	CASSIYPGTGNTEAFF
TRBV18	TRBJ2-7	CASSPRDPGSSYEQYF
TRBV3-1	TRBJ2-1	CASSPHGVSYFF